The clone carrying this T cell receptor beta chain has only a few counts. Antigen unknown. This sample is drawn from a study of T cells in Graves' hyperthyroidism and ophthalmopathy. Study conclusions and caveats: Most clonotypes expanded in thyroid above 0.001 were likewise present in blood. A 13 V-J signature model discriminated ophthalmopathy versus stable hyperthyroidism.

The CDR3 totals 13 residues. Losses at the gene ends were 3 bases for V and 11 bases for J; bases not matched to a gene: 10. Germline CDR1 and CDR2: DFQATT and SNEGSKA (reference sequence). The authors deemed Graves' hyperthyroidism stable absent ophthalmopathy progression within 18 months. Uncontrolled infections, other autoimmune diseases, pregnancy or lactation led to exclusion of patients. Amplified TCR beta CDR3 regions derived from RNA transcripts. Researchers ran a first-round RT-PCR on the TCR CDR3 using the HTBI primer set. TCRdb itself ran the multiplex PCR reads through MiXCR, one entry per CDR3 protein. The sample records roughly 580,000 distinct CDR3 sequences, about 45% being singletons.

The source is a woman aged 18-30 years with Graves' hyperthyroidism. This chain connects TRBV20-1 to TRBJ1-1; TRBD1 aligns across 9 bases. What was sequenced was peripheral blood or thyroid tissue (not recorded which). The CDR3 sequence: CSASFTGGAGAFF. The CDR3 DNA is TGCAGTGCTAGCTTCACAGGGGGCGCGGGGGCTTTCTTT.